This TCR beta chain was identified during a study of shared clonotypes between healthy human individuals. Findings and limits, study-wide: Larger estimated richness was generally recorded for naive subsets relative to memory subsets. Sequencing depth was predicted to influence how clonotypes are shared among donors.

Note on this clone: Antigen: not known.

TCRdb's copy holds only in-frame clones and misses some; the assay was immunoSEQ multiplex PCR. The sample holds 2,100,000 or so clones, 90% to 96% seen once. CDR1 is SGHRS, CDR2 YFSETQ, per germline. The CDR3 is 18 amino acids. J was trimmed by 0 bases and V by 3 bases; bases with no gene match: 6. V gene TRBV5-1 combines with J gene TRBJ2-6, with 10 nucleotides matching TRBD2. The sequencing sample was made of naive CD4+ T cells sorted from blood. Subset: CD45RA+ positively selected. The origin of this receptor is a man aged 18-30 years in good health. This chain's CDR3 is CASSSLAGGLSGANVLTF. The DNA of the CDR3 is TGCGCCAGCAGCTCCTTAGCGGGGGGACTCTCTGGGGCCAACGTCCTGACTTTC.